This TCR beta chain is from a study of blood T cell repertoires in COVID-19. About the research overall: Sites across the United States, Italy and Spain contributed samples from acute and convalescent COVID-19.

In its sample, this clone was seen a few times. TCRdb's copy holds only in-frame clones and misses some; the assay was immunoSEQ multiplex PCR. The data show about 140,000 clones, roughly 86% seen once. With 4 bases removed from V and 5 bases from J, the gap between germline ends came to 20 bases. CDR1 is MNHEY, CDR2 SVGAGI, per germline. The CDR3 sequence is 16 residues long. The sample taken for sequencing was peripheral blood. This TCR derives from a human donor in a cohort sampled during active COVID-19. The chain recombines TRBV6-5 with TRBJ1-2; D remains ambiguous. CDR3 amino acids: CASSSPPGGGSYGYTF. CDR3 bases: TGTGCCAGCAGTTCCCCGCCCGGTGGAGGCTCTTATGGCTACACCTTC.